Listed here is a single T cell receptor (beta chain). Random hexamers primed reverse transcription of roughly 0.5 to 1 ug RNA. TCRdb re-analysed the immunoSEQ multiplex PCR reads in MiXCR, keeping a single row per CDR3 protein. The sample lists roughly 150,000 distinct CDR3 sequences; just under 95% were seen once. This record belongs to a study of CD8 T cells in Susac syndrome. The J segment lost 0 bases and the V segment lost 5 bases, leaving 9 bases of the junction unmatched. Germline assignment: CDR1 SGHTA and CDR2 FQGTGA. The CDR3 consists of 17 residues. Sequencing was carried out using CD8+ T cells from PBMCs. The receptor comes from a human donor with multiple sclerosis. The rearrangement uses TRBV7-3 and TRBJ2-1; 8 bases agree with TRBD2. Here the CDR3 reads CASSHKRGLSSYNEQFF. CDR3 sequence (DNA): TGTGCCAGCAGCCACAAGCGGGGGTTGAGCTCCTACAATGAGCAGTTCTTC.